The 4 T cell receptor beta chains listed next were all sequenced from one sample in a study of CD8+CD57+ T cells in acquired aplastic anemia. Patients who underwent sequencing had shown CD8+CD57+ cell expansion by flow cytometry. The use of genomic DNA as template underpinned the TCR beta VDJ and CDR3 profiling. A single record per CDR3 protein comes from TCRdb applying MiXCR to the reads. Here the sample spans around 290,000 distinct CDR3 sequences, under 65% being singletons. What was sequenced was sorted CD4+, CD8+, or CD8+CD57+ T cells (not recorded which) from PBMCs. These TCRs come from a human donor with aplastic anemia.

This clonotype occurred many times. This rearrangement joins TRBV5-1 to TRBJ1-5; 9 nucleotides line up with TRBD1. The CDR3 extends over 14 amino acids. Germline-derived CDR1 and CDR2 are SGHRS and YFSETQ. The J segment lost 4 bases and the V segment lost 5 bases, leaving 4 bases of the junction unmatched. In DNA form, the CDR3 reads TGCGCCAGCAGTGATGGGACAGGGAATCAGCCCCAGCATTTT. It specifies CASSDGTGNQPQHF.

CDR3 coding DNA: TGTGCCAGCAGCGCCGGGGTGTTAACCTACGAGCAGTACTTC. Encoded protein: CASSAGVLTYEQYF. The chain recombines TRBV9 with TRBJ2-7; D may be TRBD2 (5 bases). The CDR3 has 14 residues. V lost 3 bases, J lost 2 bases, and 12 bases lay in between. Germline CDR1 and CDR2: SGDLS and YYNGEE.

V gene TRBV7-2 combines with J gene TRBJ1-6; TRBD1 might be the D (5 bases). This CDR3 is built from 19 residues. Trimming left V 4 bases short and J 2 bases short, with 21 bases between. The germline CDR1 and CDR2 sequences are SGHTA and FQGNSA. CDR3 region: CASSSTPPGGFTYNSPLHF. CDR3 coding DNA: TGTGCCAGCAGCTCGACGCCTCCCGGGGGGTTCACCTATAATTCACCCCTCCACTTT. The whole variable domain, filled in from reference TRBV7-2 and TRBJ1-6, reads GAGVSQSPSNKVTEKGKDVELRCDPISGHTALYWYRQSLGQGLEFLIYFQGNSAPDKSGLPSDRFSAERTGGSVSTLTIQRTQQEDSAVYLCASSSTPPGGFTYNSPLHFGNGTRLTVT.

J is TRBJ1-1 and V is TRBV19, with a possible D match to TRBD1 (6 bases). Germline-derived CDR1 and CDR2 are LNHDA and SQIVND (reference sequence). With 3 bases removed from V and 4 bases from J, the gap between germline ends came to 12 bases. The length of the CDR3 is 14 residues. CDR3 region: CASSMGGAGTEAFF. The CDR3 nucleotides are TGTGCCAGTAGTATGGGGGGGGCAGGCACTGAAGCTTTCTTT.